What follows describes a single T cell receptor (beta chain). Original analysis: Amplifying reference gene primers gave estimates of nucleated cell counts. This table comes from immunoSEQ multiplex PCR, and its TCRdb copy is limited to in-frame clones, with some not included. That table is the source of V, J and clone size, and D and trimming were worked out from the DNA. The profile shows a few hundred thousand clones, roughly 89% of them singletons. The sample is drawn from a study of blood T cell repertoires in COVID-19. Trimming cost V 3 bases and J 4 bases, with 6 bases left between them. The CDR3 runs to 12 residues. Looked up from germline, CDR1 is SGHVS and CDR2 is FQNEAQ.

The source of this sequence is a man aged 25 to 40 with acute or convalescent COVID-19. Sequenced sample: peripheral blood. J is TRBJ1-2 and V is TRBV7-8; no clear D. CDR3 sequence: CASSFEGYGYTF. CDR3 in DNA: TGTGCCAGCAGCTTCGAGGGCTATGGCTACACCTTC. Drawing the rest from reference TRBV7-8 and TRBJ1-2, the complete variable domain is GAGVSQSPRYKVAKRGQDVALRCDPISGHVSLFWYQQALGQGPEFLTYFQNEAQLDKSGLPSDRFFAERPEGSVSTLKIQRTQQEDSAVYLCASSFEGYGYTFGSGTRLTVV.